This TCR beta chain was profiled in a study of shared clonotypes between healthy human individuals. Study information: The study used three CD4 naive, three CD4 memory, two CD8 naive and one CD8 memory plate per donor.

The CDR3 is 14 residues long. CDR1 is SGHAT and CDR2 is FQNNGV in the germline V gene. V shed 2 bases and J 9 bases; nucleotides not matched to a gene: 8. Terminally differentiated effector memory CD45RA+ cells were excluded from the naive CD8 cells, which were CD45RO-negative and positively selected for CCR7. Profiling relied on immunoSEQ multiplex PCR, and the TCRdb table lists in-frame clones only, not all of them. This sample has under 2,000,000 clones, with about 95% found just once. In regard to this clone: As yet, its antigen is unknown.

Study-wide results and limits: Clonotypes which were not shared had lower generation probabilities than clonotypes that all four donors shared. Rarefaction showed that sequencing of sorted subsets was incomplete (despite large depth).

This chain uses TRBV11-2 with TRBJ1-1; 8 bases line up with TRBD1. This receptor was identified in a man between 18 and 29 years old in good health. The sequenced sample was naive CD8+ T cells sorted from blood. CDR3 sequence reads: CASSLWGAGGQAFF. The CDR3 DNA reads TGTGCCAGCAGCTTATGGGGGGCAGGGGGCCAAGCTTTCTTT.